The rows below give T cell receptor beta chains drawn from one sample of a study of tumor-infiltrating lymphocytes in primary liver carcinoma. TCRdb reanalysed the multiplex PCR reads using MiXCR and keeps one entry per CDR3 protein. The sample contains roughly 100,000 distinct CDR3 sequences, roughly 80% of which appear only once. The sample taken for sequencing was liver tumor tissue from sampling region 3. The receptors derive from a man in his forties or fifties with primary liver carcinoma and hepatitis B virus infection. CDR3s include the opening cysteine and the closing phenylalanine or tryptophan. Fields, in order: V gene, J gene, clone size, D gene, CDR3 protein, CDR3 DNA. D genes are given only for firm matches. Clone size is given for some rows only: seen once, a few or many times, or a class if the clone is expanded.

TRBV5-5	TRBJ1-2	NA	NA	CASSLGRTAIYGYTF	TGTGCCAGCAGTTTGGGCAGGACAGCTATCTATGGCTATACCTTC
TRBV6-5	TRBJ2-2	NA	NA	CASIYSGICTGELFF	TGTGCCAGCATTTACTCAGGGATTTGCACCGGGGAGCTGTTTTTT
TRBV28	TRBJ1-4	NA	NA	CASSGRDRSASNEKLFF	TGTGCCAGCAGTGGCCGAGACAGGAGTGCAAGTAATGAAAAACTGTTTTTT
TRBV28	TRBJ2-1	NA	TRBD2	CANSLSDRLVGGLQFF	TGTGCCAACAGTTTGTCCGACCGACTAGTGGGAGGGTTGCAGTTCTTC
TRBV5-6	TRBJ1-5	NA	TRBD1	CASNLWAGGYRQPQNF	TGTGCCAGCAACTTGTGGGCAGGGGGCTATCGTCAGCCCCAGAATTTT
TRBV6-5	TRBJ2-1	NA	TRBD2	CASSSPRLAGGGALGNEQFF	TGTGCCAGCAGTTCCCCAAGGCTAGCGGGAGGAGGGGCCTTGGGCAATGAGCAGTTCTTC
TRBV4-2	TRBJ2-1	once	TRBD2	CASSQERLADRGGQFF	TGTGCCAGCAGCCAAGAGAGACTAGCGGACCGAGGGGGGCAGTTCTTC
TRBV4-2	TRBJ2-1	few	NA	CASSQDFRGGYNEQFF	TGTGCCAGCAGCCAAGATTTCAGGGGGGGCTACAATGAGCAGTTCTTC
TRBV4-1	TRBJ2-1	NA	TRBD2	CASSPELAGSYNEQFF	TGCGCCAGCAGCCCAGAACTAGCGGGGTCTTACAATGAGCAGTTCTTC
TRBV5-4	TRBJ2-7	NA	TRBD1	CASSSGTDAYEQYF	TGTGCCAGCAGCTCGGGGACAGACGCCTACGAGCAGTACTTC
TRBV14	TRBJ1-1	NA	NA	CVSSPRLGVGIEAFF	TGTGTCAGTAGCCCCAGACTTGGGGTAGGCATTGAAGCTTTCTTT